The 21 T cell receptor beta chains given below trace back to one sample, sequenced in a study of blood T cells in healthy people across ages. For the second PCR, which ran for about 7 to 11 cycles, a sample-barcoded 5' primer and a J-beta primer mix were used. TCRdb ran MiXCR on the 5' RACE reads and lists one entry per CDR3 protein. This table has about 680,000 distinct CDR3 sequences, 45% to 50% appearing once. The sequencing sample was made of blood. These TCRs come from a woman in her sixties in good health.

The chain couples TRBV7-3 to TRBJ2-7; D might be TRBD1 or TRBD2, each matching 5 bases. Germline V gives CDR1 SGHTA, CDR2 FQGTGA. With 3 bases removed from V and 7 bases from J, the gap between germline ends came to 13 bases. The CDR3 runs 13 residues. The CDR3 region is CASSFITGAEQYF. The CDR3 DNA sequence: TGTGCCAGCAGCTTTATTACCGGGGCAGAGCAGTACTTC.

V gene TRBV5-1 combines with J gene TRBJ1-4; TRBD1 might be the D (6 bases). Germline assignment: CDR1 SGHRS and CDR2 YFSETQ. The length of the CDR3 is 15 residues. V was pared by 2 bases and J by 3 bases, with 11 bases between. The CDR3 nucleotides are TGCGCCAGCAGCTTCGGACAGCCGGCTAATGAAAAACTGTTTTTT. Amino acid sequence: CASSFGQPANEKLFF.

To note about this clonotype: At one end, the junction sequence differs from germline, possibly due to a read error. The chain joins TRBV7-2 to TRBJ2-7; 8 positions match TRBD1. Germline CDR1 is SGHTA and CDR2 is FQGNSA. The CDR3 consists of 14 residues. CDR3 loop: CASSLAPQGGERYF. DNA of the CDR3: TGTGCCAGCAGCTTAGCCCCACAGGGGGGAGAGCGGTACTTC.

This clonotype appeared a few times. The V call is TRBV29-1, the J call TRBJ2-7; a possible D gene is TRBD1 (7 bases). This CDR3 comprises 13 residues. V gave up 6 bases and J gave up 1 base, with 13 bases separating them. Germline V gene sequence: CDR1 SQVTM, CDR2 ANQGSEA. The CDR3 nucleotides read TGCAGCGTCGACAGGGAGGTGTCCTACGAGCAGTACTTC. Its translation is CSVDREVSYEQYF.

On this clonotype: A much larger clone differs by one base, so this may be a read error. J is TRBJ2-5 and V is TRBV10-3; 11 bases fit TRBD1. This CDR3 has 14 residues. Germline CDR1 reads ENHRY; CDR2 reads SYGVKD. Germline trimming cut 8 bases from V and 5 bases from J; bases unmatched to any gene: 7. The CDR3 bases are TGTGCCATCGGTGGGACAGGGGGTATGGAGACCCAGTACTTC. This encodes CAIGGTGGMETQYF.

CDR3 sequence reads: CASSQPLLAGESDERYF. The CDR3 DNA is TGTGCCAGCAGTCAACCTTTACTAGCGGGAGAGTCCGATGAGCGGTACTTC. The J gene is TRBJ2-5, the V gene TRBV7-9; TRBD2 agrees at 11 bases. This CDR3 is 17 amino acids long. Unmatched junction bases numbered 22, after V lost 6 bases and J lost 13 bases. CDR1 is SEHNR and CDR2 is FQNEAQ in the germline V gene (reference sequence).

The gene calls are TRBV12-3 or TRBV12-4 and TRBJ2-4; possible D gene TRBD2, 6 bases. The J call may be faulty, since TRBJ2-7 better matches the DNA end. CDR3 length equals 14 residues. The CDR3 loop is CASSSRDGVGEQYF. CDR3 DNA sequence: TGTGCCAGCAGTTCGCGGGACGGGGTTGGCGAGCAGTACTTC.

The chain combines TRBV2 with TRBJ2-6; D not certain. V gave up 2 bases and J gave up 11 bases, with 4 bases separating them. Looked up from germline, CDR1 is SNHLY and CDR2 is FYNNEI. This CDR3 is 11 amino acids long. CDR3 residues: CASSEWDVLTF. DNA of the CDR3: TGTGCCAGCAGTGAATGGGACGTCCTGACTTTC.

Concerning this clonotype itself: It may be a read error: a sequence one base away is much more abundant. The gene calls are TRBV14 and TRBJ2-7; TRBD2 agrees at 10 bases. The CDR3 totals 14 residues. Trimming removed 4 bases from V and 3 bases from J; junction bases left unmatched: 3. CDR1 and CDR2 (germline): SGHDN, FVKESK. The DNA of the CDR3 is TGTGCCAGCAGCCCCGGGACTAGCGTCTACGAGCAGTACTTC. Translating it yields CASSPGTSVYEQYF.

The rearrangement joins TRBV29-1 to TRBJ2-3; unclear D gene. The CDR3 runs to 12 residues. V was trimmed by 3 bases and J by 4 bases, leaving 8 bases between them. The V gene's germline CDR1 is SQVTM and CDR2 ANQGSEA. The CDR3 coding sequence is TGCAGCGTTGAGGGGTTGGCAGATACGCAGTATTTT. Protein product: CSVEGLADTQYF.

The rearrangement links TRBV4-3 to TRBJ2-7, with 14 positions matching TRBD2. The CDR3 totals 18 residues. V gave up 6 bases and J gave up 3 bases; unmatched junction bases: 13. Per germline, CDR1 LGHNA and CDR2 YSLEER. For the CDR3, the DNA is TGCGCCAGCAGTTCCGGACTAGCGGGAGGCCCCCTCGTCTACGAGCAGTACTTC. It yields the protein CASSSGLAGGPLVYEQYF.

The chain joins TRBV7-8 to TRBJ2-5; D is ambiguous. V was shortened by 2 bases and J by 1 base, with 11 bases between the two germline ends. The CDR3 has 15 amino acids. Per the germline V gene, CDR1 is SGHVS and CDR2 is FQNEAQ. CDR3 sequence: CASSLKRMLQETQYF. The CDR3, as DNA: TGTGCCAGCAGCTTAAAGCGTATGCTCCAAGAGACCCAGTACTTC.

V is TRBV4-3 and J is TRBJ2-7; 8 bases match TRBD2. Unmatched junction bases numbered 8, after V lost 0 bases and J lost 1 base. The CDR3 covers 17 residues. Germline values: CDR1 LGHNA, CDR2 YSLEER. The CDR3 coding sequence is TGCGCCAGCAGCCAAGACATCGGGGTAGCGGGATCCTACGAGCAGTACTTC. It is translated as CASSQDIGVAGSYEQYF.

The chain recombines TRBV6-2 or TRBV6-3 with TRBJ2-4; D perhaps matches TRBD1 (6 bases). Germline V CDR1 and CDR2: MNHEY, SVGEGT. The CDR3 spans 16 residues. V dropped 5 bases and J dropped 0 bases, with 14 bases sitting between them. Here the CDR3 DNA reads TGTGCCAGCAGTGGACAGAGGATACTAGCCAAAAACATTCAGTACTTC. Its protein product is CASSGQRILAKNIQYF.

Of note for this clonotype: A junction boundary mismatches the germline segment, possibly from a read error. The V and J genes are TRBV29-1 and TRBJ2-5; D call uncertain. From germline, CDR1 is SQVTM and CDR2 ANQGSEA. The CDR3 has 13 amino acids. The CDR3: CSVAPTPQEAQYF. In DNA form, the CDR3 reads TGCAGCGTTGCCCCGACACCTCAAGAGGCCCAGTACTTC.

This clonotype appeared a few times. This chain links TRBV24-1 with TRBJ2-3, with 7 bases matching TRBD2. CDR1 KGHDR and CDR2 SFDVKD come from the germline V gene. The CDR3 length is 16 residues. J was trimmed by 1 base and V by 0 bases; bases with no gene match: 3. The CDR3 coding sequence is TGTGCCACCAGTGATTTGCCCAGCGGGGGCACAGATACGCAGTATTTT. This translates into CATSDLPSGGTDTQYF.

This chain links TRBV20-1 with TRBJ2-4, with D possibly TRBD1 on 5 matching bases. V was shortened by 2 bases and J by 3 bases, with 17 bases between the two germline ends. The CDR3 sequence is 16 residues long. In germline, CDR1 is DFQATT, CDR2 SNEGSKA (reference sequence). CDR3 loop: CSARPERWGVKNIQYF. As DNA, the CDR3 is TGCAGTGCTAGACCCGAGAGGTGGGGCGTCAAAAACATTCAGTACTTC.

In nucleotides, the CDR3 is TGTGCCAGCAGCCGCCGTGGGGGAGGGCTCATGGAGACCCAGTACTTC. Residues: CASSRRGGGLMETQYF. The chain recombines TRBV5-6 with TRBJ2-5; TRBD2 matches at 7 bases. The CDR3 is made up of 16 amino acids. Germline V gene sequence: CDR1 SGHDT, CDR2 YYEEEE. Trimming removed 4 bases from V and 5 bases from J; junction bases left unmatched: 14.

The chain combines TRBV7-7 with TRBJ2-1; TRBD2 matches 9 bases. The CDR3 length is 13 residues. Losses at the gene ends were 5 bases for V and 8 bases for J; bases not matched to a gene: 4. CDR1 and CDR2 (germline): SSHAT, FNYEAQ (reference sequence). CDR3 in amino acids: CASSRGGAYEQFF. CDR3 nucleotide sequence: TGTGCCAGCAGCCGCGGGGGGGCCTATGAGCAGTTCTTC.

This clonotype was detected a few times. Written as DNA, the CDR3 is TGTGCCAGCAGCCTCCCAAGCGGGAGTGATGAGCAGTTCTTC. Encoded protein: CASSLPSGSDEQFF. This rearrangement joins TRBV3-1 to TRBJ2-1; 8 nucleotides line up with TRBD2. The length of the CDR3 is 14 residues. V trimming: 4 bases; J trimming: 8 bases; junction bases outside the gene matches: 7. CDR1 and CDR2 (germline): LGHDT, YNNKEL (reference sequence).

This clonotype was observed a few times. The rearrangement links TRBV4-2 to TRBJ2-1, with 14 bases lining up with TRBD2. Trimming took 0 bases from V and 0 from J; bases not matched to a gene: 7. This CDR3 spans 20 amino acids. Germline assignment: CDR1 LGHNA and CDR2 YNFKEQ. The CDR3 coding sequence is TGTGCCAGCAGCCAAGAACGACTAGCGGGAGGGGTCAGCTCCTACAATGAGCAGTTCTTC. This codes for CASSQERLAGGVSSYNEQFF.